This T cell receptor beta chain stems from a study of CD8 T cells in Susac syndrome. Study results and caveats: The study admitted that it had a relatively small number of individuals in its TCR sequencing and HLA analysis.

RNA, at about 0.5 to 1 ug, was reverse transcribed with random hexamers. Amplification of TCR beta CDR3 across 54 Vbeta and 13 Jbeta was performed with immunoSEQ multiplex PCR. TCRdb reanalysed the immunoSEQ multiplex PCR reads using MiXCR and keeps one entry per CDR3 protein. The sample yields over 120,000 distinct CDR3 sequences, 94% seen once. CDR3 length equals 16 residues. V gave up 2 bases and J gave up 0 bases, with 14 bases separating them. About this clonotype: Its specificity is unknown.

TCR beta sequences were obtained from blood CD8+ and CD4+ T cells. Negative isolation was used for CD8+ and CD4+ T cells and FACS enrichment for TEMRA cells. The chain has TRBV12-3 or TRBV12-4 and TRBJ2-7; D possibly corresponds to TRBD2 (5 bases). What was sequenced was CD4+ T cells from PBMCs. This receptor was obtained from a human donor in good health. In nucleotides, the CDR3 is TGTGCCAGCAGTTTATGGGGAGACTTGAGCTCCTACGAGCAGTACTTC. It codes for CASSLWGDLSSYEQYF.